The sequence of this TCR beta chain was determined in a study of shared clonotypes between healthy human individuals. Study-level background: Each donor contributed plates that comprised three CD4 naive, three CD4 memory, two CD8 naive and one CD8 memory.

This clone occurred once. What it recognizes is unknown. Sequencing used immunoSEQ multiplex PCR; TCRdb keeps in-frame clones, though not all of them. The table has roughly 1.5 million clones, 95% to 99% seen once. V trimming: 3 bases; J trimming: 5 bases; junction bases outside the gene matches: 4. CDR1 is MNHNS, CDR2 SASEGT, per germline. This CDR3 is built from 15 residues. Points from the study as a whole: The diversity represented, both genetic and in exposure history, was limited by few donors.

The rearrangement links TRBV6-1 to TRBJ2-5; TRBD1 aligns across 12 bases. The origin of this receptor is a young man in good health. Specimen: naive CD4+ T cells sorted from blood. Noted subset: CD45RA+ positively selected. This chain's CDR3 is CASSEGQGASETQYF. The CDR3 DNA reads TGTGCCAGCAGTGAGGGACAGGGGGCCAGTGAGACCCAGTACTTC.